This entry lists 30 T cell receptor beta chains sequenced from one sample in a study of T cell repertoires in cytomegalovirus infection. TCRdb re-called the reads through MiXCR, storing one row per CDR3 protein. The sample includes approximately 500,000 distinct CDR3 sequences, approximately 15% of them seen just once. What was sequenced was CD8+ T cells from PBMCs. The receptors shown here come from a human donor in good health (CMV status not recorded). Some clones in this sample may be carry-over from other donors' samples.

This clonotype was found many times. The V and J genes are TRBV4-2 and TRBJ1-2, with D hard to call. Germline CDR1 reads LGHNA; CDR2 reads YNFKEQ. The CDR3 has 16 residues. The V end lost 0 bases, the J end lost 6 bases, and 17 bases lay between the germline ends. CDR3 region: CASSQDGRVTVDGYTF. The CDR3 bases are TGTGCCAGCAGCCAAGATGGGCGGGTAACCGTGGATGGCTACACCTTC.

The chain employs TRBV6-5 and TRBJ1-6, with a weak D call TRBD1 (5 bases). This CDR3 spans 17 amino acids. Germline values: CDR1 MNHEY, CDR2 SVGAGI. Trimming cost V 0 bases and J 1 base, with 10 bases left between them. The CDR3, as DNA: TGTGCCAGCAGTTACTCGGTGGGGGAGTCCTATAATTCACCCCTCCACTTT. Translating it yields CASSYSVGESYNSPLHF.

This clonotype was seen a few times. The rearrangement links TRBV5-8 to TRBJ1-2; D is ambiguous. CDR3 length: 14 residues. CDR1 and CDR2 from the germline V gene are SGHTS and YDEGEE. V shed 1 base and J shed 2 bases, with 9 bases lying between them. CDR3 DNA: TGTGCCAGCAGCTTGTGGACGAAAAACTATGGCTACACCTTC. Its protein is CASSLWTKNYGYTF.

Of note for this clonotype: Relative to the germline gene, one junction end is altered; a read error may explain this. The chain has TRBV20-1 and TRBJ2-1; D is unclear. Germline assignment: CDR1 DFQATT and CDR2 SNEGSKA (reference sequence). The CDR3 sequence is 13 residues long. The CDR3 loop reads CSARDLLVYEQFF. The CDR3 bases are TGCAGTGCTAGAGACCTTCTAGTATATGAACAGTTCTTC.

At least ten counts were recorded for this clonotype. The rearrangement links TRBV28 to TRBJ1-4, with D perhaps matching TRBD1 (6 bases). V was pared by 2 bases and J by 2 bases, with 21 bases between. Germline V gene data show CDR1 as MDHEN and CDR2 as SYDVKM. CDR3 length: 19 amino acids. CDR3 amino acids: CASSLGSVQGRSTNEKLFF. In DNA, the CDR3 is TGTGCCAGCAGTTTAGGTTCCGTACAGGGAAGGTCGACTAATGAAAAACTGTTTTTT.

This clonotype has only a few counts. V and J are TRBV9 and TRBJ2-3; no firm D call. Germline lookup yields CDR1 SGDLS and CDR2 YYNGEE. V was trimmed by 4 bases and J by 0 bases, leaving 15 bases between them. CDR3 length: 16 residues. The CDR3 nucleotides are TGTGCCAGCAGCCCCTCGGCCCTAATTAGCACAGATACGCAGTATTTT. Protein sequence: CASSPSALISTDTQYF.

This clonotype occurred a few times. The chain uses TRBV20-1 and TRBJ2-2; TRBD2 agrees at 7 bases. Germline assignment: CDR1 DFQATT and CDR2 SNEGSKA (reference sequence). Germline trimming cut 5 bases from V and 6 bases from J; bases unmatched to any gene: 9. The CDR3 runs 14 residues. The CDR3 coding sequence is TGCAGTGCTCGATTAGGACTAGACTCCGGGGAGCTGTTTTTT. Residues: CSARLGLDSGELFF.

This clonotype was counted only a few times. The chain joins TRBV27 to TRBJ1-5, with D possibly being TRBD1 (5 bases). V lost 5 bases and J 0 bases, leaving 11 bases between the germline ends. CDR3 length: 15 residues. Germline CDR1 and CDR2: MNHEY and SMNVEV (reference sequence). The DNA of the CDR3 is TGTGCCAGCAGTCCGGGACTGTATAGCAATCAGCCCCAGCATTTT. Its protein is CASSPGLYSNQPQHF.

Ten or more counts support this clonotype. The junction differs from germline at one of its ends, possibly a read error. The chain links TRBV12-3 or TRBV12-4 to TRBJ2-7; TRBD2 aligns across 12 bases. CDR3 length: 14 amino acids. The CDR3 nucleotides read TGTGCCAGCAGTTTCCTGGGACTAGCGGGCGAGGAGTACTTC. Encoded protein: CASSFLGLAGEEYF.

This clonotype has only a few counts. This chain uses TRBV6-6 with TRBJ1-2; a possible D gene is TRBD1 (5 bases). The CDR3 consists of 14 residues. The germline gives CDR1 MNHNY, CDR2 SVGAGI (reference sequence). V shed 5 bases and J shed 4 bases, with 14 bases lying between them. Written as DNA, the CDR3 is TGTGCCAGCAGTCCGCAGGGTTTAAGCTATGGCTACACCTTC. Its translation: CASSPQGLSYGYTF.

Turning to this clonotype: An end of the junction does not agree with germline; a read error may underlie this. CDR3 nucleotides: TGTGCCAGCAGCCCTGGGGGCGCAGATATGCAGTATTTT. Amino acids: CASSPGGADMQYF. V usage is TRBV12-3 or TRBV12-4 and J usage is TRBJ2-3, with a possible D match to TRBD1 (6 bases). The CDR3 sequence is 13 residues long.

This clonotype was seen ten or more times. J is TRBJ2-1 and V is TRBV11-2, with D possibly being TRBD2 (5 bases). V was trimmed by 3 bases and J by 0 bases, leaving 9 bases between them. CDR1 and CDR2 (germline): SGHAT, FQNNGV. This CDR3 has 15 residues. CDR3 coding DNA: TGTGCCAGCAGCTTGATAGCGAGCTCCTACAATGAGCAGTTCTTC. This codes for CASSLIASSYNEQFF.

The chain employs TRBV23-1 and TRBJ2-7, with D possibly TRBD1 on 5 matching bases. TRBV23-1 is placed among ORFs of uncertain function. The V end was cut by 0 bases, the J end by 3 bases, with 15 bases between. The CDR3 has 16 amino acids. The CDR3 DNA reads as TGCGCCAGCAGTCAATCGTGGTGGGGCGGTTGCTACGAGCAGTACTTC. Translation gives CASSQSWWGGCYEQYF.

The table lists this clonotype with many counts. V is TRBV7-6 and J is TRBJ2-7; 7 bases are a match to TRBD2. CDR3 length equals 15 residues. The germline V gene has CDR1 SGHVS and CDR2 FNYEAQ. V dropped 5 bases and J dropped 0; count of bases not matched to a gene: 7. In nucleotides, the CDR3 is TGTGCCAGCAGCCCCACGCGGGGGAGCTCCTACGAGCAGTACTTC. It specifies CASSPTRGSSYEQYF.

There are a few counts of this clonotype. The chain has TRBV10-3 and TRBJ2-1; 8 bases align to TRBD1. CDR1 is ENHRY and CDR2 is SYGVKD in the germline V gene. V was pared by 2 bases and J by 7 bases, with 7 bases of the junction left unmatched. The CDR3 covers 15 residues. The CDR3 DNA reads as TGTGCCATCAGTGAGGGAAGGACAGGGAGGAATGAGCAGTTCTTC. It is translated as CAISEGRTGRNEQFF.

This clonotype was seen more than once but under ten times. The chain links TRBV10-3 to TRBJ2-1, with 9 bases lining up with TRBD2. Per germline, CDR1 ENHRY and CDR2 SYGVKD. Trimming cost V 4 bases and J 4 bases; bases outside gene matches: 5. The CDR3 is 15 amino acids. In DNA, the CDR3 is TGTGCCATCAGTGTCAAGACTAGCGGTTACAATGAGCAGTTCTTC. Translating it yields CAISVKTSGYNEQFF.

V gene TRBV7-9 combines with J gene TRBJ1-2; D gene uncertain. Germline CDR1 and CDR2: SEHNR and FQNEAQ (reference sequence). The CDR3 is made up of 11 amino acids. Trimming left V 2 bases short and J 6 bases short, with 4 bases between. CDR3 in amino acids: CASSLRHGYTF. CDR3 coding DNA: TGTGCCAGCAGCTTACGACATGGCTACACCTTC.

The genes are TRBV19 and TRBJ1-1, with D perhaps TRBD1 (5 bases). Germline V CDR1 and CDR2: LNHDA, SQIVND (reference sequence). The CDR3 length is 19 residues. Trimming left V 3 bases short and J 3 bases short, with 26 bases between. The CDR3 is CASSIYGGSRLTPYTEAFF. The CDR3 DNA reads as TGTGCCAGTAGTATTTACGGGGGTTCTCGACTTACCCCTTACACTGAAGCTTTCTTT.

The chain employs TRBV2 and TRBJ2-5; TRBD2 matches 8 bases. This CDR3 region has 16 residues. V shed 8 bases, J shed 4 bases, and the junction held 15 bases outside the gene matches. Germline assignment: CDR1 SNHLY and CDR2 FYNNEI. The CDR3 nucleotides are TGTGCCAGCCCTGGGGGCCTAGCGGGTTCAGGAGAGACCCAGTACTTC. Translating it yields CASPGGLAGSGETQYF.

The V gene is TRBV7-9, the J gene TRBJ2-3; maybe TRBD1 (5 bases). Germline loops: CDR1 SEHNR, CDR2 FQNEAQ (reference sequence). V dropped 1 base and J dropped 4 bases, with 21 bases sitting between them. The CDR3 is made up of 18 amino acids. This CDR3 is CASSLVEGVGAGPDTQYF. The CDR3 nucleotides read TGTGCCAGCAGCTTAGTAGAAGGGGTAGGGGCAGGGCCAGATACGCAGTATTTT.

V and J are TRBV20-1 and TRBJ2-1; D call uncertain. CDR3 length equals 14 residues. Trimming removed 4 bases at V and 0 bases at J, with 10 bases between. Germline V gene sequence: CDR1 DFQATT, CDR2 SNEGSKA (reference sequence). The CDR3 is CSAIVGGSYNEQFF. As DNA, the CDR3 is TGCAGTGCTATTGTAGGCGGCTCCTACAATGAGCAGTTCTTC.

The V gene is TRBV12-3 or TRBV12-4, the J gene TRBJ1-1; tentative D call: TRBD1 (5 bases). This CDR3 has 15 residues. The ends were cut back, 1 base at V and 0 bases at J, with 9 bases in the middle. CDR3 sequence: CASSLVGAMNTEAFF. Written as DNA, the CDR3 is TGTGCCAGCAGTTTAGTCGGGGCTATGAACACTGAAGCTTTCTTT.

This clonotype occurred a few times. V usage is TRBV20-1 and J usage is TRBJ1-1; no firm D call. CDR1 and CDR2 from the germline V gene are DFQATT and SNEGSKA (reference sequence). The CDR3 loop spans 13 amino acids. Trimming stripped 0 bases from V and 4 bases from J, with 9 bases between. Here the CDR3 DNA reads TGCAGTGCTAGAGATACCGGGTTCACTGAAGCTTTCTTT. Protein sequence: CSARDTGFTEAFF.

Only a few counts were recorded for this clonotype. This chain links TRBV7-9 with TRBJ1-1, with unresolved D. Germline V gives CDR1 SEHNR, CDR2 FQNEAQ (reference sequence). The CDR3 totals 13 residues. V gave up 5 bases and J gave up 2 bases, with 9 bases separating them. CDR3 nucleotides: TGTGCCAGCAGCAAGGACGGAAACACTGAAGCTTTCTTT. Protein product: CASSKDGNTEAFF.

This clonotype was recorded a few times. Here the CDR3 reads CASSYRTGEASPLHF. DNA for the CDR3: TGTGCCAGCAGCTACCGGACAGGGGAGGCTTCACCCCTCCACTTT. The chain combines TRBV5-4 with TRBJ1-6, with 9 bases that match TRBD1. From germline, CDR1 is SGHNT and CDR2 YYREEE (reference sequence). CDR3 length: 15 amino acids. After removal of 3 bases from V and 9 bases from J, the junction contained 7 bases not matched to a gene.

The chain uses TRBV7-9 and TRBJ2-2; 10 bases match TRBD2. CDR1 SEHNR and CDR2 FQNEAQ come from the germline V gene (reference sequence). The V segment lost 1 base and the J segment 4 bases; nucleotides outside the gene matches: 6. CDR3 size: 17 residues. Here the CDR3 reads CASSLGASGGVTGELFF. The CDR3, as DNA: TGTGCCAGCAGCTTAGGAGCTAGCGGGGGAGTCACCGGGGAGCTGTTTTTT.

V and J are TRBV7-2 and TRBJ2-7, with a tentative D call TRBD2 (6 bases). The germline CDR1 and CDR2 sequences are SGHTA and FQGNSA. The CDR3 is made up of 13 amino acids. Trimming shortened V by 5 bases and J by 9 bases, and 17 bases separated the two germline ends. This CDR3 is CASSAEGGHVQYF. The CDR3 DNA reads TGTGCCAGCAGCGCGGAGGGAGGACACGTGCAGTACTTC.

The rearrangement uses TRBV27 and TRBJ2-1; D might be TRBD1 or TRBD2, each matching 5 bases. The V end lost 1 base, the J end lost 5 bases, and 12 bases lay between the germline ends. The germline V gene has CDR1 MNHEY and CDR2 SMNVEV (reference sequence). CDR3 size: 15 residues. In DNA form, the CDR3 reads TGTGCCAGCAGTTTATTGTCCGGGGCAAACAATGAGCAGTTCTTC. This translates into CASSLLSGANNEQFF.

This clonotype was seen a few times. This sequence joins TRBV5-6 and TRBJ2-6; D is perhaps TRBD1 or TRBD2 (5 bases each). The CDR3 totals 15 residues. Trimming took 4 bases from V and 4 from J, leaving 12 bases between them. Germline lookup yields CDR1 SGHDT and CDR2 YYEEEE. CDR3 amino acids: CASSRGVPGANVLTF. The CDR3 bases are TGTGCCAGCAGCCGAGGGGTTCCCGGGGCCAACGTCCTGACTTTC.

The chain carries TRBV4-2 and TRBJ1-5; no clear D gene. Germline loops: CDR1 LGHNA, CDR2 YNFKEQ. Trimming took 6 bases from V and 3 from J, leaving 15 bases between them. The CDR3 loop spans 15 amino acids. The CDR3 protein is CASSLSLNHNQPQHF. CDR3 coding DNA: TGTGCCAGCAGTCTCTCCCTTAACCACAATCAGCCCCAGCATTTT.